This T cell receptor beta chain is from a study of T cell repertoires in ileal Crohn's disease (dated by TCRdb to between 2018 and 2021). Describing the broader study: At the time of surgery, around 35% of patients were active smokers, and the median duration of disease was 7.9 years. A total of around 170 mucosal samples from roughly 60 patients were sequenced, collected from several sites on the surgical specimen as well as at postoperative endoscopy. About half of the patients received postoperative therapy: 11 received thiopurines and 15 to 20 received anti-TNF agents. A Rutgeerts score above i0 was used to define endoscopic postoperative recurrence. The study was conducted in parallel with a multicentre cohort that was designed to identify predictors of early endoscopic recurrence following ileocolonic resection. Every patient underwent surgery because of a complication, which was stricturing disease in around 61% of cases and penetrating disease in approximately 40%. The M6 samples were biopsies of the neoterminal ileum collected during postoperative colonoscopy. The TCR repertoire was analysed in 50 to 70 patients with Crohn's disease drawn from a prospective multicentre cohort.

The time point label for this specimen denotes: neoterminal ileum biopsy at postoperative endoscopy, about 6 months after surgery. To be eligible, patients had to be adults with ileal or ileocolonic Crohn's disease and an indication for ileocolonic resection. Whole ileal mucosal biopsies were stored frozen at -80°C before DNA extraction. A TRizol-based method was used to extract genomic DNA from the frozen whole biopsies, and the DNA was quantified with a NanoDrop 2000 spectrophotometer. This clone was seen more than once but under ten times. Its antigen specificity is not known. There are no base qualities to consult, and no much larger clone falls within one base. For commercial TCRB immunosequencing, around 0.5 micrograms of biopsy DNA were submitted for each sample. CDR3 regions were amplified from genomic DNA by Adaptive Biotechnology using a two-step, amplification bias-controlled multiplex PCR. In the first PCR, primers covered every V and J gene segment, and in the second PCR, barcodes and Illumina adapters were added. CDR3 libraries were sequenced using an Illumina instrument. The paper's processing steps were these. The analysis used both the pipelines supplied by the vendor and custom analysis of the raw data in R/Bioconductor with R version 3.3.0. Clonality, which ranges from 0 to 1, was calculated as the inverse of the normalised Shannon entropy across all productive clones. High-frequency clones were defined as the share of the repertoire taken up by the top 100 clones, keeping only clones that passed a 95% confidence test. The Simpson index measured repertoire diversity, and the Morisita-Horn index measured overlap between samples. In TCRdb, the immuneACCESS table is reduced to in-frame sequences with V and J assigned. These tables do not hold every clone; where another copy was compared, an unresolved V gene accounts for under half, and the others remain unexplained. The DNA gave D and trimming, while V, J and clone size come from that table. The sample records 13,000 or so clones, roughly 80% of which are singletons. The ten largest clonotypes hold roughly 18% of the sample.

What the study reported, not specific to this receptor: Only a subgroup of patients, of unstated size, had their mucosal CD4 and CD8 T cells sorted and sequenced. Postoperative endoscopy timing varied within the first year after surgery, with a median delay of roughly seven months. Higher percentages of high-frequency clones at the time of surgery were linked to endoscopic recurrence, and every patient with clonality above 26.8% (18/57) had recurrence. More high-frequency clones were carried by sorted CD8 T cells than by CD4 T cells, suggesting that mucosal expansions were mainly CD8. Patients who were active smokers at surgery had a significantly higher proportion of clonal expansions than non-smokers (around 24% vs 18%, p=0.02).

V lost 5 bases and J lost 9 bases; the stretch between them is 13 bases long. CDR1 and CDR2 are drawn from the germline V gene: SNHLY, FYNNEI. The CDR3 spans 12 residues, from the cysteine through the phenylalanine. The read is trimmed to its CDR3 DNA, 36 bases read in frame from base 1. The sample was ileal tissue. Here the chain combines TRBV2 and TRBJ2-5; no D gene call is confident. The TCR comes from an adult with Crohn's disease. The CDR3 protein: CASSSQQLAQYF. Here is the DNA: TGTGCCAGCAGTTCCCAACAGCTTGCCCAGTACTTC.